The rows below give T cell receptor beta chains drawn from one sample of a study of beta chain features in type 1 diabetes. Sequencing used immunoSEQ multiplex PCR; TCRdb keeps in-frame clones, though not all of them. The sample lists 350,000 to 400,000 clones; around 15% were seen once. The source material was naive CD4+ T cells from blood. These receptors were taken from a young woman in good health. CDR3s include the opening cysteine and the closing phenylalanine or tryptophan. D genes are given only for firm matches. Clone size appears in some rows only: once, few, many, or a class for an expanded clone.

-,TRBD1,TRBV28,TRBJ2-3,TGTGCCAGCAGTTTGCAACTTCGACAGGGGCGGCGTACGCAGTATTTT,CASSLQLRQGRRTQYF
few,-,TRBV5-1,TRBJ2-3,TGCGCCAGCAGCGACCTGCGGCCAGATACGCAGTATTTT,CASSDLRPDTQYF
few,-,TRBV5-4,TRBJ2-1,TGTGCCAGCAGCTTGGACCCGGGGTTCTCCTACAATGAGCAGTTCTTC,CASSLDPGFSYNEQFF
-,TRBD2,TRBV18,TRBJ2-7,TGTGCCAGCTCACCGCCGGGACTAGCGGTCGAGCAGTACTTC,CASSPPGLAVEQYF
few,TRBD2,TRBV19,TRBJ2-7,TGTGCCAGTAGTACGCCGGGACTAGTAATCGAGCAGTACTTC,CASSTPGLVIEQYF
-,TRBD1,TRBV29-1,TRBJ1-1,TGCAGCGTTGAAGGGGACAGGGGATTAGGGAAAACTGAAGCTTTCTTT,CSVEGDRGLGKTEAFF
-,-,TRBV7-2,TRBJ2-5,TGTGCCAGCAGCCATCCAACGGGGAGTGATAAAGAGACCCAGTACTTC,CASSHPTGSDKETQYF
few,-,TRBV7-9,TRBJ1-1,TGTGCCAGCAGCCAAACGGGTAAAAGGAACACTGAAGCTTTCTTT,CASSQTGKRNTEAFF
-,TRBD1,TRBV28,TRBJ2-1,TGTGCCAGCAGACAACGGGGGACAGGGTTTGAGCAGTTCTTC,CASRQRGTGFEQFF
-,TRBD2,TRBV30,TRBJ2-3,TGTGCCTGGAGTGTGAGTCTAGCGGGGCGATTCACTAGCACAGATACGCAGTATTTT,CAWSVSLAGRFTSTDTQYF
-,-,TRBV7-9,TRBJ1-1,TGTGCCAGCAGCTCGGAGGCTACTGAAGCTTTCTTT,CASSSEATEAFF
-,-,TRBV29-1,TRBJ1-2,TGCAGCGTTGCATCCGGGACAATCGGCTACACCTTC,CSVASGTIGYTF
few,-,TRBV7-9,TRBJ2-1,TGTGCCAGCAGCTTAGCCCTTGGCTCATCCTACAATGAGCAGTTCTTC,CASSLALGSSYNEQFF
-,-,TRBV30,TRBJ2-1,TGTGCCTGGAGCAGACAGGTTTACAATGAGCAGTTCTTC,CAWSRQVYNEQFF
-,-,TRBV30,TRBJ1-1,TGTGCCTGGAGTAAATGGGATTCGGGACGGGGGGGACCTGAAGCTTTCTTT,CAWSKWDSGRGGPEAFF
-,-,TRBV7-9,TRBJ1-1,TGTGCCAGCAGCTTAGGGTCTAGAGGGACTGAAGCTTTCTTT,CASSLGSRGTEAFF
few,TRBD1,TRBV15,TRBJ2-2,TGTGCCACCAGCAGAACCCGGACAGGGGACTCCGGGGAGCTGTTTTTT,CATSRTRTGDSGELFF
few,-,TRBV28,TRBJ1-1,TGTGCCAGCAGTTTGGCCCAACAGGGTTCCACTGAAGCTTTCTTT,CASSLAQQGSTEAFF
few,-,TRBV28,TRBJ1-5,TGTGCCAGCAGCCCCCCGGGCAATCAGCCCCAGCATTTT,CASSPPGNQPQHF
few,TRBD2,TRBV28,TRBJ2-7,TGTGCCAGCGGCCTTAGGGACCGGGGGGCCTACGAGCAGTACTTC,CASGLRDRGAYEQYF
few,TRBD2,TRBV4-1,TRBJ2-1,TGCGCCAGCAGCCAAGCGAGCGGGAGCTCCTACAATGAGCAGTTCTTC,CASSQASGSSYNEQFF
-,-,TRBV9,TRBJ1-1,TGTGCCAGCAGCCCCCAGGGGACCACTGAAGCTTTCTTT,CASSPQGTTEAFF
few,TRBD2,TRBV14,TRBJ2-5,TGTGCCAGCAGCCAAGGAACTAGCGGTGCGACCCAGTACTTC,CASSQGTSGATQYF